The 25 T cell receptor beta chains below all came from one sample that was sequenced in a study of OX40 agonist ivuxolimab in advanced cancers. Sequencing was performed with immunoSEQ multiplex PCR; in TCRdb, only in-frame clones are kept and a portion is missing. The table lists 55,000 to 65,000 clones, around 84% of them singletons. Sequenced material: CD4+ or CD8+ T cells sorted from blood, taken in a trial of the OX40 agonist ivuxolimab. Source of these receptors: an adult with an advanced solid tumor such as melanoma, head and neck, liver or kidney cancer.

The chain links TRBV7-7 to TRBJ2-3; 14 positions match TRBD2. Germline loops: CDR1 SSHAT, CDR2 FNYEAQ (reference sequence). The V segment lost 5 bases and the J segment 4 bases; nucleotides outside the gene matches: 2. The CDR3 runs to 15 residues. The CDR3 here is CASSQGLAGADTQYF. As DNA, the CDR3 is TGTGCCAGCAGCCAGGGACTAGCGGGGGCAGATACGCAGTATTTT.

This chain uses TRBV28 with TRBJ2-7; tentatively, D is TRBD1 (7 bases). Trimming shortened V by 7 bases and J by 2 bases, and 15 bases separated the two germline ends. CDR3 length equals 14 residues. Per germline, CDR1 MDHEN and CDR2 SYDVKM. The CDR3, as DNA: TGTGCCAGCACTCCGGCGGGACAGACCTACGAGCAGTACTTC. Protein sequence: CASTPAGQTYEQYF.

V and J are TRBV7-9 and TRBJ2-1, with 11 bases aligning to TRBD2. Per germline, CDR1 SEHNR and CDR2 FQNEAQ (reference sequence). The CDR3 consists of 14 residues. V lost 8 bases to trimming and J lost 7 bases; unmatched junction nucleotides: 7. CDR3 residues: CASRTSGSVNEQFF. The CDR3 nucleotides are TGTGCCAGCCGAACTAGCGGGAGTGTTAATGAGCAGTTCTTC.

The gene calls are TRBV18 and TRBJ1-1, with a weak D call TRBD1 (5 bases). Germline CDR1 KGHSH, CDR2 LQKENI. Trimming removed 3 bases at V and 6 bases at J, with 11 bases between. The CDR3 totals 13 residues. The DNA of the CDR3 is TGTGCCAGCTCACCGGGAGGGGCCGCTGAAGCTTTCTTT. Its protein is CASSPGGAAEAFF.

The chain carries TRBV10-3 and TRBJ2-1; TRBD2 aligns across 13 bases. J was trimmed by 7 bases and V by 5 bases; bases with no gene match: 5. The CDR3 runs 15 residues. Germline CDR1 is ENHRY and CDR2 is SYGVKD. The CDR3 sequence is CAISKTSGGSNEQFF. CDR3 coding DNA: TGTGCCATCAGTAAGACTAGCGGGGGGTCTAATGAGCAGTTCTTC.

The chain is built from TRBV18 and TRBJ1-5; D is ambiguous. Trimming took 2 bases from V and 4 from J, leaving 6 bases between them. The germline V gene has CDR1 KGHSH and CDR2 LQKENI. The CDR3 consists of 13 residues. The CDR3 sequence is CASSPSQNQPQHF. CDR3 nucleotide sequence: TGTGCCAGCTCACCATCCCAAAATCAGCCCCAGCATTTT.

The CDR3 region is CASSPWTMTGELFF. CDR3 in DNA: TGTGCCAGCAGTCCCTGGACAATGACCGGGGAGCTGTTTTTT. The rearrangement uses TRBV27 and TRBJ2-2; possible D gene TRBD1, 5 bases. The ends were cut back, 5 bases at V and 5 bases at J, with 12 bases in the middle. The germline V gene has CDR1 MNHEY and CDR2 SMNVEV (reference sequence). This CDR3 has 14 amino acids.

The gene calls are TRBV19 and TRBJ2-2; perhaps TRBD1 as D (5 bases). The germline V gene has CDR1 LNHDA and CDR2 SQIVND (reference sequence). Trimming took off 3 bases at V and 2 bases at J, with 13 bases between the two ends. The CDR3 is made up of 16 amino acids. The CDR3 sequence is CASSILGHSNTGELFF. The CDR3 DNA is TGTGCCAGTAGTATTTTAGGACACTCAAACACCGGGGAGCTGTTTTTT.

The chain carries TRBV7-9 and TRBJ2-7; 8 nucleotides agree with TRBD1. The junction had 2 bases not matched to a gene; V was cut back by 5 bases and J by 2 bases. Germline V lookup: CDR1 SEHNR, CDR2 FQNEAQ (reference sequence). The CDR3 runs 13 residues. The CDR3: CASSPQGAYEQYF. In nucleotides, the CDR3 is TGTGCCAGCAGCCCACAGGGGGCCTACGAGCAGTACTTC.

The J gene is TRBJ1-5, the V gene TRBV19; D is ambiguous. The CDR3 totals 15 residues. Trimming took off 4 bases at V and 0 bases at J, with 10 bases between the two ends. Germline V CDR1 and CDR2: LNHDA, SQIVND (reference sequence). The CDR3 spells CASSRQFFSNQPQHF. CDR3 coding DNA: TGTGCCAGTAGTAGGCAGTTTTTTAGCAATCAGCCCCAGCATTTT.

The chain links TRBV2 to TRBJ1-2, with D perhaps matching TRBD1 (5 bases). CDR1 SNHLY and CDR2 FYNNEI come from the germline V gene. This CDR3 region has 12 residues. V shed 5 bases and J shed 6 bases, with 10 bases lying between them. CDR3 bases: TGTGCCAGCAGTCCCTCGGGGGATGGCTACACCTTC. As protein: CASSPSGDGYTF.

This rearrangement joins TRBV4-1 to TRBJ1-2; 7 nucleotides align to TRBD1. Losses at the gene ends were 1 base for V and 4 bases for J; bases not matched to a gene: 6. The CDR3 runs to 15 residues. CDR1 is MGHRA and CDR2 is YSYEKL in the germline V gene. The CDR3 is CASSQAGGQAYGYTF. The CDR3 nucleotides are TGCGCCAGCAGCCAAGCCGGCGGACAGGCCTATGGCTACACCTTC.

V and J are TRBV4-2 and TRBJ1-3; D is possibly TRBD1 (5 bases). The CDR3 covers 16 residues. The germline V gene has CDR1 LGHNA and CDR2 YNFKEQ. Trimming left V 0 bases short and J 5 bases short, with 14 bases between. The CDR3 here is CASSQELARERNTIYF. CDR3 sequence (DNA): TGTGCCAGCAGCCAAGAGCTCGCCAGGGAAAGAAACACCATATATTTT.

The chain joins TRBV28 to TRBJ1-1; 9 nucleotides agree with TRBD1. This CDR3 has 15 residues. Germline loops: CDR1 MDHEN, CDR2 SYDVKM. Unmatched junction bases numbered 6, after V lost 6 bases and J lost 1 base. The CDR3, as DNA: TGTGCCAGCAGGATCCCGGGACAGGGGAACACTGAAGCTTTCTTT. Translation: CASRIPGQGNTEAFF.

This chain connects TRBV6-1 to TRBJ2-7; 7 bases agree with TRBD1. The CDR3 totals 14 residues. Germline V gene lookup returns CDR1 MNHNS and CDR2 SASEGT. Germline trimming cut 5 bases from V and 6 bases from J; bases unmatched to any gene: 10. CDR3 loop: CASSPGQSQSEQYF. CDR3 in DNA: TGTGCCAGCAGTCCGGGACAGTCGCAATCCGAGCAGTACTTC.

The V call is TRBV5-4, the J call TRBJ1-5; D is undetermined. The germline V gene has CDR1 SGHNT and CDR2 YYREEE (reference sequence). V gave up 1 base and J gave up 6 bases, with 11 bases separating them. The CDR3 sequence is 14 residues long. CDR3 sequence reads: CASSLMGSLQPQHF. As DNA, the CDR3 is TGTGCCAGCAGCTTGATGGGGTCTCTTCAGCCCCAGCATTTT.

Comments on this clone: Compared with germline, one end of the junction differs, possibly owing to a read error. The CDR3 coding sequence is TGCGCCAGCAGATTGGACAGGACGTACGAGCAGTACTTC. It specifies CASRLDRTYEQYF. This chain uses TRBV5-1 with TRBJ2-7; TRBD1 aligns across 7 bases. Per the germline V gene, CDR1 is SGHRS and CDR2 is YFSETQ. CDR3 size: 13 residues.

This rearrangement joins TRBV19 to TRBJ2-1; D uncertain. Germline assignment: CDR1 LNHDA and CDR2 SQIVND (reference sequence). V lost 10 bases, J lost 3 bases, and 13 bases lay in between. The CDR3 is made up of 13 amino acids. The CDR3 protein is CATSGSLYNEQFF. The DNA of the CDR3 is TGTGCCACCTCCGGGTCCCTCTACAATGAGCAGTTCTTC.

The chain couples TRBV6-5 to TRBJ2-4; D gene uncertain. CDR1 is MNHEY, CDR2 SVGAGI, per germline. This CDR3 is 13 amino acids long. Trimming left V 6 bases short and J 5 bases short, with 11 bases between. CDR3 residues: CASSKDVQNIQYF. For the CDR3, the DNA is TGTGCCAGCAGCAAGGATGTCCAAAACATTCAGTACTTC.

The chain recombines TRBV7-2 with TRBJ2-5; D is perhaps TRBD2 (5 bases). Between the trimmed V and J ends, which lost 6 bases and 1 base, there was a span of 12 bases. The germline gives CDR1 SGHTA, CDR2 FQGNSA. The CDR3 runs to 14 residues. CDR3 coding DNA: TGTGCCAGCAGTTTCGGACTCCTCCAAGAGACCCAGTACTTC. Protein sequence: CASSFGLLQETQYF. Looking up the rest from reference TRBV7-2 and TRBJ2-5 gives the full variable domain: GAGVSQSPSNKVTEKGKDVELRCDPISGHTALYWYRQSLGQGLEFLIYFQGNSAPDKSGLPSDRFSAERTGGSVSTLTIQRTQQEDSAVYLCASSFGLLQETQYFGPGTRLLVL.

This chain joins TRBV7-9 and TRBJ2-3; 9 bases align to TRBD2. CDR3 size: 15 residues. V lost 0 bases to trimming and J lost 3 bases; unmatched junction nucleotides: 1. CDR1 SEHNR and CDR2 FQNEAQ come from the germline V gene (reference sequence). The CDR3: CASSLALAGTDTQYF. The CDR3 DNA reads as TGTGCCAGCAGCTTAGCGCTAGCGGGAACAGATACGCAGTATTTT.

J is TRBJ2-7 and V is TRBV27; 7 bases are a match to TRBD2. CDR1 MNHEY and CDR2 SMNVEV come from the germline V gene (reference sequence). Trimming took 3 bases from V and 6 from J; bases not matched to a gene: 11. CDR3 length equals 15 residues. The CDR3 nucleotides read TGTGCCAGCAGTTTCCTAGCGTCGAAGCGGGGCGAGCAGTACTTC. Translating gives CASSFLASKRGEQYF.

By share, this clone ranks as medium-sized. The V call is TRBV6-1, the J call TRBJ2-2; tentatively, D is TRBD1 or TRBD2 (5 bases each). Germline V CDR1 and CDR2: MNHNS, SASEGT. This CDR3 is 15 amino acids long. V was pared by 3 bases and J by 7 bases, with 15 bases between. The chain's CDR3 is CASSDPGTRGGELFF. CDR3 coding DNA: TGTGCCAGCAGTGACCCGGGAACTAGGGGCGGGGAGCTGTTTTTT.

V usage is TRBV2 and J usage is TRBJ2-3, with D possibly TRBD2 on 6 matching bases. The CDR3 length is 13 residues. Trimming cost V 11 bases and J 6 bases, with 18 bases left between them. The V gene's germline CDR1 is SNHLY and CDR2 FYNNEI. The CDR3 is CAGSSGPGDTQYF. CDR3 DNA sequence: TGTGCCGGATCCAGCGGGCCAGGGGATACGCAGTATTTT.

The chain is built from TRBV5-8 and TRBJ1-2; D is unclear. Trimming removed 2 bases from V and 5 bases from J, with 10 bases in between. The CDR3 runs 13 residues. Germline lookup yields CDR1 SGHTS and CDR2 YDEGEE. The CDR3 loop reads CASSFSLSYGYTF. CDR3 nucleotide sequence: TGTGCCAGCAGCTTCTCACTTAGTTATGGCTACACCTTC.